This is a list of T cell receptor beta chains from one sample in a study of blood T cell repertoires in COVID-19. Measured with immunoSEQ multiplex PCR; TCRdb has only the in-frame clones, and not every one. The sample contains just over 250,000 clones, roughly nine tenths of which appear only once. The sequencing sample was made of peripheral blood. The origin of the receptors is a man between 60 and 75 years old who had recovered from COVID-19. Each CDR3 is given with its conserved first and last residue.

v_gene: TRBV6-4
len: 15
j_gene: TRBJ2-3
CDR3aa: CASSQGDRGTDTQYF

v_gene: TRBV7-7
len: 15
j_gene: TRBJ2-1
CDR3aa: CASSRLAGGYNEQFF

v_gene: TRBV23-1
len: 14
j_gene: TRBJ1-1
CDR3aa: CASSQAQGSTEAFF

v_gene: TRBV21-1
len: 14
j_gene: TRBJ1-5
CDR3aa: CASSKARTRRAQHF

v_gene: TRBV30
len: 14
j_gene: TRBJ2-7
CDR3aa: CAWRKSGGGYEQYF

v_gene: TRBV6-1
len: 14
j_gene: TRBJ2-1
CDR3aa: CASSEVAGEAEQFF

v_gene: TRBV3-1/TRBV3-2
len: 14
j_gene: TRBJ1-5
CDR3aa: CASSQGGGNQPQHF

v_gene: TRBV5-1
len: 17
j_gene: TRBJ2-2
CDR3aa: CASSLAVAVRNTGELFF

v_gene: TRBV7-8
len: 15
j_gene: TRBJ1-2
CDR3aa: CASSTVGTANYGYTF

v_gene: TRBV14
len: 17
j_gene: TRBJ2-1
CDR3aa: CASSQPQGAAWYNEQFF

v_gene: TRBV30
len: 10
j_gene: TRBJ1-4
CDR3aa: CASYREKLFF

v_gene: TRBV12-3/TRBV12-4
len: 13
j_gene: TRBJ1-5
CDR3aa: CASAGRSNQPQHF

v_gene: TRBV10-1
len: 13
j_gene: TRBJ1-2
CDR3aa: CASSESSGRGYTF

v_gene: TRBV5-1
len: 16
j_gene: TRBJ2-2
CDR3aa: CASSLEPGLAAGELFF

v_gene: TRBV18
len: 15
j_gene: TRBJ1-1
CDR3aa: CASLDGGLLNTEAFF

v_gene: TRBV7-9
len: 14
j_gene: TRBJ2-1
CDR3aa: CASSRIAGLPGQFF

v_gene: TRBV7-9
len: 12
j_gene: TRBJ1-1
CDR3aa: CASSLSLSEAFF

v_gene: TRBV21-1
len: 15
j_gene: TRBJ2-7
CDR3aa: CASSRPRGQVHEQYF

v_gene: TRBV7-8
len: 14
j_gene: TRBJ1-3
CDR3aa: CASSLGSSGNTIYF

v_gene: TRBV2
len: 13
j_gene: TRBJ1-2
CDR3aa: CASSAGVVNGYTF

v_gene: TRBV5-1
len: 13
j_gene: TRBJ1-4
CDR3aa: CASSFNRNEKLFF

v_gene: TRBV9
len: 16
j_gene: TRBJ2-3
CDR3aa: CASSVSGGAGTDTQYF

v_gene: TRBV18
len: 15
j_gene: TRBJ1-1
CDR3aa: CASSFKDRANTEAFF

v_gene: TRBV5-4
len: 16
j_gene: TRBJ2-5
CDR3aa: CASRFYRGGAGETQYF

v_gene: TRBV28
len: 15
j_gene: TRBJ2-3
CDR3aa: CASSTAGVSTDTQYF

v_gene: TRBV7-9
len: 12
j_gene: TRBJ2-4
CDR3aa: CASSLGSGRGYF

v_gene: TRBV19
len: 14
j_gene: TRBJ1-3
CDR3aa: CASMETGKRNTIYF

v_gene: TRBV6-2/TRBV6-3
len: 14
j_gene: TRBJ2-5
CDR3aa: CASSLGQGARTQYF

v_gene: TRBV9
len: 15
j_gene: TRBJ1-1
CDR3aa: CASSVQVGLNTEAFF

v_gene: TRBV4-2
len: 17
j_gene: TRBJ2-3
CDR3aa: CASSLEGSGASTDTQYF

v_gene: TRBV5-4
len: 16
j_gene: TRBJ2-5
CDR3aa: CASSEQGDLWRETQYF

v_gene: TRBV6-5
len: 14
j_gene: TRBJ1-3
CDR3aa: CASRVTGYGNTIYF

v_gene: TRBV3-1/TRBV3-2
len: 13
j_gene: TRBJ1-2
CDR3aa: CASSQLTVYGYTF

v_gene: TRBV4-1
len: 16
j_gene: TRBJ1-3
CDR3aa: CASSQDRAYSGNTIYF

v_gene: TRBV29-1
len: 14
j_gene: TRBJ1-4
CDR3aa: CSVEPGQGGEKLFF

v_gene: TRBV7-2
len: 14
j_gene: TRBJ1-1
CDR3aa: CASSLGRVNTEAFF

v_gene: TRBV19
len: 19
j_gene: TRBJ2-2
CDR3aa: CASKTLGTGGSKGTGELFF

v_gene: TRBV3-1/TRBV3-2
len: 16
j_gene: TRBJ2-3
CDR3aa: CASSQGPSGVKDTQYF

v_gene: TRBV27
len: 15
j_gene: TRBJ2-4
CDR3aa: CASSLQGASKNIQYF

v_gene: TRBV7-2
len: 13
j_gene: TRBJ1-4
CDR3aa: CASSPGGAEKLFF

v_gene: TRBV4-1
len: 18
j_gene: TRBJ2-2
CDR3aa: CASSQDRERGGRPGELFF

v_gene: TRBV12-5
len: 17
j_gene: TRBJ1-5
CDR3aa: CASAQVAGGGPNQPQHF

v_gene: TRBV5-1
len: 13
j_gene: TRBJ1-2
CDR3aa: CASSLKGVDGYTF

v_gene: TRBV12-3/TRBV12-4
len: 12
j_gene: TRBJ1-2
CDR3aa: CASSPRTGGYTF

v_gene: TRBV6-5
len: 15
j_gene: TRBJ1-1
CDR3aa: CASSYSGQGHTEAFF

v_gene: TRBV6-5
len: 14
j_gene: TRBJ2-2
CDR3aa: CASAGGRGTGELFF

v_gene: TRBV7-9
len: 14
j_gene: TRBJ2-2
CDR3aa: CASSNDRGEGELFF

v_gene: TRBV30
len: 13
j_gene: TRBJ2-2
CDR3aa: CASGTPRAGELFF

v_gene: TRBV18
len: 12
j_gene: TRBJ2-5
CDR3aa: CASSPLAETQYF

v_gene: TRBV10-2
len: 13
j_gene: TRBJ1-2
CDR3aa: CASSPGTVYGYTF

v_gene: TRBV13
len: 15
j_gene: TRBJ2-1
CDR3aa: CASSSINGGYNEQFF

v_gene: TRBV10-3
len: 15
j_gene: TRBJ2-7
CDR3aa: CAISFGTSVNYEQYF

v_gene: TRBV7-8
len: 13
j_gene: TRBJ2-4
CDR3aa: CASSASGGHIQYF

v_gene: TRBV6-2/TRBV6-3
len: 19
j_gene: TRBJ2-2
CDR3aa: CASSSLRGGGAPNTGELFF